This T cell receptor beta chain was recorded in a study of technical replicates of blood from a handful of donors. Germline V gene data show CDR1 as SGHDT and CDR2 as YYEEEE. The CDR3 extends over 15 amino acids. V lost 5 bases to trimming and J lost 3 bases; unmatched junction nucleotides: 6. Using immunoSEQ multiplex PCR, the repertoire was profiled, and TCRdb retains in-frame clones only, with some absent. The sample comprises around 68,000 clones, under 98% of which are singletons, and more than 0.25% rests with the top ten. Sequenced sample: T cells isolated from PBMCs. The source is a human donor in good health. The chain couples TRBV5-6 to TRBJ2-7, with 12 bases aligning to TRBD2. CDR3 nucleotide sequence: TGTGCCAGCAGGGATGGGACTAGCGGGTTCTACGAGCAGTACTTC. Amino acids: CASRDGTSGFYEQYF.